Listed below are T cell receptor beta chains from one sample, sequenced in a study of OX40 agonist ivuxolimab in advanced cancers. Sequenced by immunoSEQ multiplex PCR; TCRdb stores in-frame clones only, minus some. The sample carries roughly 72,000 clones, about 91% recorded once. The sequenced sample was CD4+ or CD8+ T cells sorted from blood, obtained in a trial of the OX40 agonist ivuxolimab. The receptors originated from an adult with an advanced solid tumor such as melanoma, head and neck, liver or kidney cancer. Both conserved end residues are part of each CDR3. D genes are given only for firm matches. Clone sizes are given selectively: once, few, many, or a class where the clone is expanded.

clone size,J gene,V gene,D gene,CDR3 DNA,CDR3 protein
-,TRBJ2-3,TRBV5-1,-,TGCGCCAGCAGCTTGGGACTGGGGGAGGATACGCAGTATTTT,CASSLGLGEDTQYF
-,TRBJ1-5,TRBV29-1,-,TGCAGCGTGTCCACAAGTTCTAGCAATCAGCCCCAGCATTTT,CSVSTSSSNQPQHF
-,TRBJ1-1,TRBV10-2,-,TGCGCCGGCGGTAACAGGGAAGGGACTGAAGCTTTCTTT,CAGGNREGTEAFF
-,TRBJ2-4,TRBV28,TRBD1,TGTGCCAGCAGTTACAGGGGGATTGCCCAAAACATTCAGTACTTC,CASSYRGIAQNIQYF
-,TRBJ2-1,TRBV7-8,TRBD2,TGTGCCAGCAGCTTCTACTCCCTAGCGGGGGGCCACAATGAGCAGTTCTTC,CASSFYSLAGGHNEQFF
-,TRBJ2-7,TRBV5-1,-,TGCGCCAGCAGCTTGGCCAGTACAGTGCTAGGCTCCTACGAGCAGTACTTC,CASSLASTVLGSYEQYF
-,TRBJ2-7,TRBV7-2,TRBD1,TGTGCCAGCAGCTCGACAGGGGAGGTCCACGAGCAGTACTTC,CASSSTGEVHEQYF
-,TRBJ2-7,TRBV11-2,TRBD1,TGTGCCAGCAGCTTGACAGGGGCTTCCTACGAGCAGTACTTC,CASSLTGASYEQYF
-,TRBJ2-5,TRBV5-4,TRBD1,TGTGCCAGCAGCGCCCGACAGGGGTCGGAGACCCAGTACTTC,CASSARQGSETQYF
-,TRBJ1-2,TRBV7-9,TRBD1,TGTGCCAGCAGCTCGGACAGGAGTCTCGATGGCTACACCTTC,CASSSDRSLDGYTF
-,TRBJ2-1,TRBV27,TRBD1,TGTGCCAGCACCTCATACGGGACAGGGTCCTACAATGAGCAGTTCTTC,CASTSYGTGSYNEQFF
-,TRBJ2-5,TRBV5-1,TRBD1,TGCGCCAGCAGATTGGGGGCAGGGGGCTTTGAGACCCAGTACTTC,CASRLGAGGFETQYF
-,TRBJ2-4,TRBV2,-,TGTGCCAGTGTGGACAGAGCCAAAAACATTCAGTACTTC,CASVDRAKNIQYF
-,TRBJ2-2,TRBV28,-,TGTGCCAGCAGTTCGATTAACACCGGGGAGCTGTTTTTT,CASSSINTGELFF
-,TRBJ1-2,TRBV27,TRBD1,TGTGCCAGCAGGAGGGCAAGGACAGGGGGCGGGGGCTACACCTTC,CASRRARTGGGGYTF
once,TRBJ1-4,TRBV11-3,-,TGTGCCAGCAGCTTAGACCGGGACGAAGAACTGTTTTTT,CASSLDRDEELFF
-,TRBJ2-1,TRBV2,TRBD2,TGTGCCAGCAGTGGCGGACTAGTAATAAGTGAGCAGTTCTTC,CASSGGLVISEQFF
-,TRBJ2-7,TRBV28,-,TGTGCCAGCAGGGGATTAGATACAGGCTCGAGGTACGAGCAGTACTTC,CASRGLDTGSRYEQYF
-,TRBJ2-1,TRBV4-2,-,TGTGCCAGCAGCTTGTGGAAGGATGAGCAGTTCTTC,CASSLWKDEQFF
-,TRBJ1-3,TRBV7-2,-,TGTGCCAGCAGCTTAGCACCTGGGGCCTCTGGAAACACCATATATTTT,CASSLAPGASGNTIYF
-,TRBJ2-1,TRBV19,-,TGTGCCAGTACCACTTTACAGGGAGGTGGGAATGAGCAGTTCTTC,CASTTLQGGGNEQFF
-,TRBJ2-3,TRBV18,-,TGTGCCAGCTCACCGAATACAGGCACAGATACGCAGTATTTT,CASSPNTGTDTQYF
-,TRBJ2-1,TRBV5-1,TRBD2,TGCGCCAGCAGCTTGGCTACTAGCGGGGGAAATGAGCAGTTCTTC,CASSLATSGGNEQFF
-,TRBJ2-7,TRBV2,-,TGTGCCAGCAGTGATGCCGGCATCGAGCAGTACTTC,CASSDAGIEQYF
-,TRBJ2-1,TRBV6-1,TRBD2,TGTGCCAGCAGTGAAGGGGCAGGGAGGGTCAATGAGCAGTTCTTC,CASSEGAGRVNEQFF
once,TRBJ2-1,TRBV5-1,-,TGCGCCAGCACTATGCAAGGGGGATACAATGAGCAGTTCTTC,CASTMQGGYNEQFF
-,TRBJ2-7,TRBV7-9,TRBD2,TGTGCCAGCAGCCTGGGACTAGCGGGAGGAGGCTACGAGCAGTACTTC,CASSLGLAGGGYEQYF
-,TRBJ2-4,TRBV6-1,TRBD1,TGTGCCAGCAGTGAACCGGGACAGAGGAAATGGTACTTC,CASSEPGQRKWYF
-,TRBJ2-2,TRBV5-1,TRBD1,TGCGCCAGCAGCCCCCAGGGACAGGGGTCCGGGGAGCTGTTTTTT,CASSPQGQGSGELFF